This TCR beta chain was captured in a study of graft-versus-host responses after intestinal transplantation. Overall study context: Transplant types were multivisceral, liver-intestinal, or isolated intestinal. Tacrolimus and steroids were given for roughly 3 years to all recipients after anti-thymocyte globulin induction.

TCRdb's copy holds only in-frame clones and misses some; the assay was immunoSEQ multiplex PCR. Of 85,000 to 95,000 clones in the sample, about 93% are singletons; the top ten hold roughly 2%. Remarks on this clone: Antigen: not known.

This TCR was sampled from a human donor who received an intestinal transplant. This material consisted of unstimulated CD8+ T cells sorted from spleen or lymph node cells, taken before intestinal transplant.

CDR3 sequence reads: CASSFMGSDRAFF. The CDR3 bases are TGTGCCAGCAGTTTTATGGGCTCTGATAGGGCTTTCTTT. The chain uses TRBV27 and TRBJ1-1; D is unresolved. CDR3 length equals 13 residues. Trimming took 3 bases from V and 11 from J, leaving 16 bases between them. CDR1 and CDR2 from the germline V gene are MNHEY and SMNVEV (reference sequence).